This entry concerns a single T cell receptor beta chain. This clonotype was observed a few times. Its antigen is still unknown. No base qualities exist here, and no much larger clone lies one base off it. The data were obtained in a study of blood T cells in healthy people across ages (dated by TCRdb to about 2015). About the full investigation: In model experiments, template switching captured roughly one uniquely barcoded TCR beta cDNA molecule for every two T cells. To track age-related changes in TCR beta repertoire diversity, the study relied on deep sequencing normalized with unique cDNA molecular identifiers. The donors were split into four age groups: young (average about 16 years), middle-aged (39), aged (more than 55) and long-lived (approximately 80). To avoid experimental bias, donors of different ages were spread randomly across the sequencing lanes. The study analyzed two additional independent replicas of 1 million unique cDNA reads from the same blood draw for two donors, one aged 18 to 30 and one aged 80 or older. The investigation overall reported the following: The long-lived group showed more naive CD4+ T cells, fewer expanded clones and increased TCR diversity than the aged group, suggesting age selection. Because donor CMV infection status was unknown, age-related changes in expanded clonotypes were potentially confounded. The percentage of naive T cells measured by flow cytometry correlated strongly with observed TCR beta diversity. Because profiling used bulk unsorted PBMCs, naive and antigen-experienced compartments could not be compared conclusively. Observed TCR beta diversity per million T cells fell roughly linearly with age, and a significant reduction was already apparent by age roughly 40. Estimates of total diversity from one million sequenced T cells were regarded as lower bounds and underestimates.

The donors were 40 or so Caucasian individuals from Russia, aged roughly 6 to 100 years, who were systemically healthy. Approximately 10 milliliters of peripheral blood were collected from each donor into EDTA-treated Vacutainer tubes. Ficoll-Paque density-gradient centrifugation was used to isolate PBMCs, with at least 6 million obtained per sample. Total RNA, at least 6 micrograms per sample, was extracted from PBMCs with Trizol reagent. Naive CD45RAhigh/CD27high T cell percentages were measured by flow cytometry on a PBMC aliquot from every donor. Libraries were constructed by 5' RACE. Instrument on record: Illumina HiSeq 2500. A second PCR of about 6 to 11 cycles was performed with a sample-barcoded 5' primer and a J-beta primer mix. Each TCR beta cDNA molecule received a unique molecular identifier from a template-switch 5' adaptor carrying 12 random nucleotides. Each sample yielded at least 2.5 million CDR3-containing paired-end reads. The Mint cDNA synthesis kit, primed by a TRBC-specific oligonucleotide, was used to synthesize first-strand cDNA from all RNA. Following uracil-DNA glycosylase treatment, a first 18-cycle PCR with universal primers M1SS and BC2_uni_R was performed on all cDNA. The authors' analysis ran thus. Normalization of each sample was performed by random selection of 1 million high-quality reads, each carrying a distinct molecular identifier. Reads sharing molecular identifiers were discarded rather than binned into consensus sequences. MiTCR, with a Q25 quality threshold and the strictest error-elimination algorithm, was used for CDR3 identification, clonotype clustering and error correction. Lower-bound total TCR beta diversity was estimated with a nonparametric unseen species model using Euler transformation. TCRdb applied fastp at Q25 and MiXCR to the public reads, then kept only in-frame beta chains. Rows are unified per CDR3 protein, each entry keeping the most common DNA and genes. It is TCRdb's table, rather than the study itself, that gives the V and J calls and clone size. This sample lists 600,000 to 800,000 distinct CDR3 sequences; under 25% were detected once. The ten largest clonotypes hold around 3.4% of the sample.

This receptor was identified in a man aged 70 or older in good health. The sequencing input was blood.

The CDR3 region reads CASSLLAGGTDTGELFF. The sequenced DNA is TGTGCCAGCAGCCTCTTAGCGGGAGGCACGGACACCGGGGAGCTGTTTTTT. The chain employs TRBV3-1 and TRBJ2-2; a stretch of 10 junction bases matches TRBD2. Including cysteine and phenylalanine, the CDR3 has 17 amino acids. Only the CDR3 portion is preserved as DNA: 51 bases, with reading frame beginning at the first base. Germline trimming amounts to 4 bases on V and 3 bases on J, with 8 as the count of junction bases outside the gene matches. In the germline V gene (reference sequence), CDR1 corresponds to LGHDT and CDR2 to YNNKEL.